The 13 T cell receptor beta chains below were found in one sample sequenced in a study of cytomegalovirus exposure and HLA in healthy donors. PCR primers comprised 60 Vbeta and 13 Jbeta primers. Produced via immunoSEQ multiplex PCR; TCRdb's table is partial and in-frame only. Of approximately 170,000 clones listed, around 85% are singletons. Sequencing was performed on PBMCs. These receptor sequences come from a boy younger than 10 in good health and CMV-seronegative.

There are a few counts of this clone. The rearrangement uses TRBV2 and TRBJ1-5; TRBD1 matches 8 bases. Germline CDR1 is SNHLY and CDR2 is FYNNEI. The length of the CDR3 is 13 residues. V lost 8 bases, J lost 5 bases, and 5 bases stayed unmatched. CDR3 sequence reads: CASGQTGDQPQHF. In nucleotides, the CDR3 is TGTGCCAGCGGTCAGACAGGGGATCAGCCCCAGCATTTT. Together with reference TRBV2 and TRBJ1-5, the CDR3 gives the full variable domain: EPEVTQTPSHQVTQMGQEVILRCVPISNHLYFYWYRQILGQKVEFLVSFYNNEISEKSEIFDDQFSVERPDGSNFTLKIRSTKLEDSAMYFCASGQTGDQPQHFGDGTRLSIL.

V is TRBV27 and J is TRBJ2-7; tentative D call: TRBD1 (6 bases). Germline CDR1 MNHEY, CDR2 SMNVEV (reference sequence). V was pared by 0 bases and J by 6 bases, with 9 bases between. This CDR3 is 13 amino acids long. CDR3 in amino acids: CASSLSSRGEQYF. The CDR3 DNA is TGTGCCAGCAGTTTATCGAGCAGGGGCGAGCAGTACTTC.

The chain has TRBV28 and TRBJ2-5; the match to TRBD1 covers 8 bases. The germline CDR1 and CDR2 sequences are MDHEN and SYDVKM. CDR3 length: 19 amino acids. Trimming at V came to 5 bases and at J to 0 bases, leaving 17 bases not matched to a gene. The CDR3 nucleotides are TGTGCCAGCAGTACCCCAAGCCAGGGGGCTTATAGGTACCAAGAGACCCAGTACTTC. Translating gives CASSTPSQGAYRYQETQYF.

The chain is built from TRBV28 and TRBJ2-1, with 14 nucleotides matching TRBD2. The ends lost 7 bases at V and 6 bases at J; junction bases unmatched: 11. The CDR3 has 17 residues. In germline, CDR1 is MDHEN, CDR2 SYDVKM. CDR3 bases: TGTGCCAGCACCGGGACTAGCGGGAGTGGGGCCTTCAATGAGCAGTTCTTC. Encoded protein: CASTGTSGSGAFNEQFF.

The gene calls are TRBV5-5 and TRBJ1-3, with D possibly TRBD1 on 6 matching bases. V was cut by 1 base and J by 2 bases, with 10 bases left in between. CDR3 length: 15 amino acids. Per the germline V gene, CDR1 is SGHKS and CDR2 is YYEKEE (reference sequence). DNA of the CDR3: TGTGCCAGCAGCTTGCAGGGGTATACTGGAAACACCATATATTTT. Translated, it gives CASSLQGYTGNTIYF.

V gene TRBV9 combines with J gene TRBJ2-5; weak D call: TRBD1 (5 bases). Trimming removed 0 bases at V and 2 bases at J, with 14 bases between. The CDR3 totals 16 residues. The germline CDR1 and CDR2 sequences are SGDLS and YYNGEE. The CDR3 sequence: CASSVGGLGAQETQYF. In DNA form, the CDR3 reads TGTGCCAGCAGCGTAGGGGGATTAGGGGCACAAGAGACCCAGTACTTC. Combining the CDR3 with reference TRBV9 and TRBJ2-5 gives the whole variable domain DSGVTQTPKHLITATGQRVTLRCSPRSGDLSVYWYQQSLDQGLQFLIQYYNGEERAKGNILERFSAQQFPDLHSELNLSSLELGDSALYFCASSVGGLGAQETQYFGPGTRLLVL.

This chain links TRBV21-1 with TRBJ2-5; TRBD2, the table's D call, lacks a check against the DNA. TRBV21-1 is termed a pseudogene. This CDR3 has 13 amino acids. The CDR3 loop reads CARGLVSQETQYF. DNA for the CDR3: TGTGCCAGGGGACTAGTCTCCCAAGAGACCCAGTACTTC.

The CDR3 loop reads CAAKPSAGLSYEQYF. CDR3 coding DNA: TGTGCCGCCAAGCCCTCAGCGGGATTAAGCTACGAGCAGTACTTC. J is TRBJ2-7 and V is TRBV27; 7 nucleotides agree with TRBD2. Germline CDR1 MNHEY, CDR2 SMNVEV (reference sequence). The J segment lost 3 bases and the V segment lost 11 bases, leaving 16 bases of the junction unmatched. The CDR3 is 15 amino acids.

The chain has TRBV19 and TRBJ1-1, with D uncertain. The germline CDR1 and CDR2 sequences are LNHDA and SQIVND (reference sequence). V was shortened by 8 bases and J by 3 bases, with 16 bases between the two germline ends. This CDR3 is 14 amino acids long. CDR3 residues: CASVPTTHHTEAFF. CDR3 nucleotides: TGTGCCAGTGTCCCAACGACACACCACACTGAAGCTTTCTTT.

The V gene is TRBV21-1, the J gene TRBJ2-5; the DNA was not compared with TRBD2, the D call given in the table. TRBV21-1 is flagged as a pseudogene. The CDR3 loop spans 12 amino acids. CDR3 amino acids: CASRGGQETQYF. CDR3 coding DNA: TGTGCCAGCAGGGGGGGACAAGAGACCCAGTACTTC.

The chain uses TRBV7-9 and TRBJ1-1, with a possible D match to TRBD1 (5 bases). Germline assignment: CDR1 SEHNR and CDR2 FQNEAQ (reference sequence). The CDR3 covers 14 residues. Trimming removed 2 bases at V and 3 bases at J, with 10 bases between. The CDR3 DNA follows: TGTGCCAGCAGCTTATTGGCCAGGGACACTGAAGCTTTCTTT. The encoded protein is CASSLLARDTEAFF. Full variable domain (remainder filled in from reference TRBV7-9 and TRBJ1-1): DTGVSQNPRHKITKRGQNVTFRCDPISEHNRLYWYRQTLGQGPEFLTYFQNEAQLEKSRLLSDRFSAERPKGSFSTLEIQRTEQGDSAMYLCASSLLARDTEAFFGQGTRLTVV.

This clone was seen only a few times. The genes are TRBV25-1 and TRBJ2-7, with D perhaps TRBD1 (6 bases). Germline V gives CDR1 MGHDK, CDR2 SYGVNS. V lost 4 bases, J lost 2 bases, and 9 bases lay in between. The CDR3 runs to 13 residues. The CDR3 is CASSVKGAYEQYV. The CDR3 nucleotides read TGTGCCAGCAGTGTTAAGGGGGCCTACGAGCAGTACGTC.

V gene TRBV5-4 combines with J gene TRBJ2-3, with 8 bases fitting TRBD2. Trimming cost V 1 base and J 4 bases; bases outside gene matches: 8. The CDR3 covers 16 residues. The V gene's germline CDR1 is SGHNT and CDR2 YYREEE (reference sequence). CDR3 nucleotide sequence: TGTGCCAGCAGCTTGATGGCGGGAGGTGTCGCAGATACGCAGTATTTT. Amino acid sequence: CASSLMAGGVADTQYF.